The source of this T cell receptor beta chain is a study of T cells in localized non-small cell lung cancer. Overall study findings and caveats: Adjacent lung exhibited a median of about 56 among the 100 most abundant tumor clones. There was an association of higher blood T cell density with longer overall survival.

At least ten counts were recorded for this clone. Its antigen is not identified. This CDR3 comprises 15 residues. Sequencing used immunoSEQ multiplex PCR; TCRdb keeps in-frame clones, though not all of them. The table lists around 130,000 clones, around 89% of them singletons. V and J are TRBV7-5 and TRBJ1-2; whether TRBD1, the table's D call, matches the DNA was not checked. TRBV7-5 is marked as a pseudogene. The origin of this receptor is a female donor aged 60 or older with stage I lung adenocarcinoma. The input for sequencing was peripheral blood, taken before any cancer treatment. The CDR3 bases are TGTGCCAGAAGCTTAGAGCTATGGGGACAAAAGAGCTACACCTTC. This encodes CARSLELWGQKSYTF.